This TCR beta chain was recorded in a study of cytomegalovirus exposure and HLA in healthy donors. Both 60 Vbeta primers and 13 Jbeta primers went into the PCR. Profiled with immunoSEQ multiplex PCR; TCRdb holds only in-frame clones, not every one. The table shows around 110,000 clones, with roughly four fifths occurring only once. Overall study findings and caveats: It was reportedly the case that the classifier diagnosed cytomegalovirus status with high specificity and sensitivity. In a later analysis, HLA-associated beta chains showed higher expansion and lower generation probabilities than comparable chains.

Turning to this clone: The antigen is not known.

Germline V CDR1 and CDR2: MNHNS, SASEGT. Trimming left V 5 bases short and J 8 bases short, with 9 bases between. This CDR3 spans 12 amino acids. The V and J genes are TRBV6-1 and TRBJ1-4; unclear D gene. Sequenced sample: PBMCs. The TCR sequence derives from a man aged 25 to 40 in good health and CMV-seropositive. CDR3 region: CASSFFLEKLFF. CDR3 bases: TGTGCCAGCAGTTTTTTCTTAGAAAAACTGTTTTTT.